This paragraph reports one TCR beta chain. This specimen belongs to a study of blood T cell repertoires in COVID-19. About the research overall: Some COVID-19 samples were acute and others convalescent; all came from the United States, Italy and Spain. Sample material is recorded as cDNA or gDNA derived from T cells, B-cell-depleted T cells, or PBMCs.

The CDR3 is 15 amino acids. The V segment lost 4 bases and the J segment 4 bases; nucleotides outside the gene matches: 6. CDR1 is MNHEY, CDR2 SVGEGT, per germline. As handled by the study authors: Reference gene primer amplification gave nucleated cell count estimates. Generated by immunoSEQ multiplex PCR, the TCRdb table keeps only in-frame clones and is missing some. Clonal size and the V and J genes are those of that table, whereas D and trimming came from the DNA. Of over 250,000 clones in the sample, around 90% are singletons; the top ten hold roughly 0.8%. The J gene is TRBJ1-5, the V gene TRBV6-2 or TRBV6-3; TRBD1 agrees at 8 bases. Material: peripheral blood. This TCR derives from a woman younger than 45 with acute or convalescent COVID-19. CDR3 protein: CASSFIDRGNQPQHF. As DNA, the CDR3 is TGTGCCAGCAGTTTCATAGACAGGGGTAATCAGCCCCAGCATTTT.